Listed below are T cell receptor beta chains from one sample, sequenced in a study of blood T cell repertoires in COVID-19. Produced via immunoSEQ multiplex PCR; TCRdb's table is partial and in-frame only. The profile shows some 220,000 clones, 65% to 90% of them singletons. The source material was peripheral blood. The source of these receptors is a woman in her sixties or seventies with COVID-19, enrolled during active disease. The CDR3 runs from the conserved cysteine through the conserved F or W. The D gene is left open where the match is weak. Clone size is not always given. Where it is, it says once, few, many or a class for expanded clones.

V gene: TRBV5-6
J gene: TRBJ1-1
D gene: TRBD1
clone size: .
CDR3 DNA: TGTGCCAGCAGTTTTCGAAGCCCGACAGGGATGAACACTGAAGCTTTCTTT
CDR3 protein: CASSFRSPTGMNTEAFF

V gene: TRBV3-1/TRBV3-2
J gene: TRBJ2-2
D gene: TRBD1
clone size: .
CDR3 DNA: TGTGCCAGCAGCCGGGGACAGGGGCGGAACACCGGGGAGCTGTTTTTT
CDR3 protein: CASSRGQGRNTGELFF

V gene: TRBV27
J gene: TRBJ2-7
D gene: TRBD1
clone size: once
CDR3 DNA: TGTGCCAGCGGAAGTACCGGGACAGGATCCTACGAGCAGTACTTC
CDR3 protein: CASGSTGTGSYEQYF

V gene: TRBV7-3
J gene: TRBJ2-2
D gene: TRBD2
clone size: .
CDR3 DNA: TGTGCCAGCAGCTTAAGTTCTAGCGGGAGGTCCGGGGAGCTGTTTTTT
CDR3 protein: CASSLSSSGRSGELFF

V gene: TRBV19
J gene: TRBJ2-2
D gene: .
clone size: .
CDR3 DNA: TGTGCCAGTAGTATCCCGGGTCCCACCGGGGAGCTGTTTTTT
CDR3 protein: CASSIPGPTGELFF

V gene: TRBV15
J gene: TRBJ2-7
D gene: .
clone size: .
CDR3 DNA: TGTGCCACCAGCAGAGGGAGGGCCTCTCGGGACGAGCAGTACTTC
CDR3 protein: CATSRGRASRDEQYF

V gene: TRBV27
J gene: TRBJ2-1
D gene: TRBD2
clone size: .
CDR3 DNA: TGTGCCAGCAGTCCCGTAGCGGGGGGGCTTGAGCAGTTCTTC
CDR3 protein: CASSPVAGGLEQFF

V gene: TRBV4-3
J gene: TRBJ1-4
D gene: .
clone size: .
CDR3 DNA: TGCGCCAGCAGCCACCGCAACTCGGGGAATGAAAAACTGTTTTTT
CDR3 protein: CASSHRNSGNEKLFF

V gene: TRBV11-3
J gene: TRBJ2-1
D gene: TRBD2
clone size: .
CDR3 DNA: TGTGCCAGCAGCCCCGGGACTAGCGGGAGAAGGAATGAGCAGTTCTTC
CDR3 protein: CASSPGTSGRRNEQFF

V gene: TRBV20-1
J gene: TRBJ2-7
D gene: TRBD2
clone size: .
CDR3 DNA: TGCAGTGCTAGTAGTCAATCCCGGGAGGGCGGGCAGTACTTC
CDR3 protein: CSASSQSREGGQYF

V gene: TRBV3-1/TRBV3-2
J gene: TRBJ2-5
D gene: .
clone size: .
CDR3 DNA: TGTGCCAGCAGCCAAAACAGGGTCGGAGAGACCCAGTACTTC
CDR3 protein: CASSQNRVGETQYF

V gene: TRBV19
J gene: TRBJ2-5
D gene: .
clone size: .
CDR3 DNA: TGTGCCAGTGGGGTAGGGGGAAGGGAGACCCAGTACTTC
CDR3 protein: CASGVGGRETQYF

V gene: TRBV5-4
J gene: TRBJ2-7
D gene: TRBD1
clone size: .
CDR3 DNA: TGTGCCAGCAGCTTGGGTCAGGGGGCATACGAGCAGTACTTC
CDR3 protein: CASSLGQGAYEQYF

V gene: TRBV19
J gene: TRBJ2-1
D gene: .
clone size: .
CDR3 DNA: TGTGCCAGTAGTCAGCGGGCGGGCTCCTACAATGAGCAGTTCTTC
CDR3 protein: CASSQRAGSYNEQFF

V gene: TRBV15
J gene: TRBJ1-1
D gene: .
clone size: .
CDR3 DNA: TGTGCCACCAGCAGACAACGAGACACTGAAGCTTTCTTT
CDR3 protein: CATSRQRDTEAFF

V gene: TRBV11-3
J gene: TRBJ2-3
D gene: TRBD2
clone size: .
CDR3 DNA: TGTGCCAGCAGCCGCCGAGGGGCGGGGGGGCCAGATACGCAGTATTTT
CDR3 protein: CASSRRGAGGPDTQYF

V gene: TRBV13
J gene: TRBJ2-7
D gene: .
clone size: .
CDR3 DNA: TGTGCCAGCAGCTTACTCGCCTACGAGCAGTACTTC
CDR3 protein: CASSLLAYEQYF

V gene: TRBV14
J gene: TRBJ1-5
D gene: .
clone size: .
CDR3 DNA: TGTGCCAGCAGCCGCGGGGATCAGCCCCAGCATTTT
CDR3 protein: CASSRGDQPQHF

V gene: TRBV7-6
J gene: TRBJ1-6
D gene: .
clone size: .
CDR3 DNA: TGTGCCAGCAGCGCTAAAACGAACTGGTGGGCGCCTCCACCCCTCCACTTT
CDR3 protein: CASSAKTNWWAPPPLHF

V gene: TRBV11-3
J gene: TRBJ2-1
D gene: .
clone size: once
CDR3 DNA: TGTGCCAGCAGCTTCGATTCGAGCTCCTACAATGAGCAGTTCTTC
CDR3 protein: CASSFDSSSYNEQFF

V gene: TRBV7-6
J gene: TRBJ2-5
D gene: .
clone size: .
CDR3 DNA: TGTGCCAGCAGCAACTCCGGGACAATCCAAGAGACCCAGTACTTC
CDR3 protein: CASSNSGTIQETQYF

V gene: TRBV19
J gene: TRBJ1-4
D gene: TRBD1
clone size: .
CDR3 DNA: TGTGCCAGTAGTCTCCCCGGGACAGATAATGAAAAACTGTTTTTT
CDR3 protein: CASSLPGTDNEKLFF

V gene: TRBV11-3
J gene: TRBJ2-1
D gene: TRBD2
clone size: .
CDR3 DNA: TGTGCCAGCAGCTTAGGGGCTAGCGGGGGTTCCTACAATGAGCAGTTCTTC
CDR3 protein: CASSLGASGGSYNEQFF

V gene: TRBV27
J gene: TRBJ2-1
D gene: .
clone size: .
CDR3 DNA: TGTGCCAGCAGTTTACCGTCGCGGGGTTTCCCCGGGGGCAATGAGCAGTTCTTC
CDR3 protein: CASSLPSRGFPGGNEQFF

V gene: TRBV6-4
J gene: TRBJ2-3
D gene: TRBD2
clone size: .
CDR3 DNA: TGTGCCCGCCGCGTTTCCCTGACTAGCGGGAGGGCCACAGATACGCAGTATTTT
CDR3 protein: CARRVSLTSGRATDTQYF

V gene: TRBV4-3
J gene: TRBJ1-6
D gene: .
clone size: .
CDR3 DNA: TGCGCCAGCAGCCTGGTCCCGGAGAATTCACCCCTCCACTTT
CDR3 protein: CASSLVPENSPLHF

V gene: TRBV7-3
J gene: TRBJ2-7
D gene: .
clone size: once
CDR3 DNA: TGTGCCAGCAGCTTAAGGGGGGAGAGCTACGAGCAGTACTTC
CDR3 protein: CASSLRGESYEQYF

V gene: TRBV11-3
J gene: TRBJ2-3
D gene: TRBD2
clone size: .
CDR3 DNA: TGTGCCACCTCCACTAGCGGGGGCCCCCCGCGGAGCACAGATACGCAGTATTTT
CDR3 protein: CATSTSGGPPRSTDTQYF

V gene: TRBV6-2/TRBV6-3
J gene: TRBJ1-1
D gene: .
clone size: .
CDR3 DNA: TGTGCCAGCAGTTACCGGCGGGGGGTGAACACTGAAGCTTTCTTT
CDR3 protein: CASSYRRGVNTEAFF

V gene: TRBV7-3
J gene: TRBJ2-1
D gene: .
clone size: once
CDR3 DNA: TGTGCCAGCAGCTTAAACCAGAATACCTACAATGAGCAGTTCTTC
CDR3 protein: CASSLNQNTYNEQFF

V gene: TRBV30
J gene: TRBJ2-1
D gene: TRBD2
clone size: .
CDR3 DNA: TGTGCCTGGACTAACGCGGGGGGGGTAAATGAGCAGTTCTTC
CDR3 protein: CAWTNAGGVNEQFF

V gene: TRBV6-1
J gene: TRBJ2-4
D gene: TRBD1
clone size: once
CDR3 DNA: TGTGCCAGCAGTGAACGGACAGGGGGCGGTTTGAACATTCAGTACTTC
CDR3 protein: CASSERTGGGLNIQYF

V gene: TRBV5-1
J gene: TRBJ2-3
D gene: .
clone size: .
CDR3 DNA: TGCGCCAGCAGCTTGGGACAGCAAACAGATACGCAGTATTTT
CDR3 protein: CASSLGQQTDTQYF

V gene: TRBV9
J gene: TRBJ1-2
D gene: .
clone size: .
CDR3 DNA: TGTGCCAGCAGCCCCGACGATGGCAGGGGATATGGCTACACCTTC
CDR3 protein: CASSPDDGRGYGYTF

V gene: TRBV14
J gene: TRBJ2-1
D gene: TRBD2
clone size: .
CDR3 DNA: TGTGCCAGCAGCCAAGAAGTCCCCCCTAGCGGGAGATACTCCTACAATGAGCAGTTCTTC
CDR3 protein: CASSQEVPPSGRYSYNEQFF

V gene: TRBV6-1
J gene: TRBJ1-5
D gene: TRBD1
clone size: .
CDR3 DNA: TGTGCCAGCAGTGACCCGCCGGGACAGAGCTATAGCAATCAGCCCCAGCATTTT
CDR3 protein: CASSDPPGQSYSNQPQHF

V gene: TRBV28
J gene: TRBJ1-6
D gene: TRBD1
clone size: .
CDR3 DNA: TGTGCCAGCAGTTACCTGGGACAGGCCAGTTCACCCCTCCACTTT
CDR3 protein: CASSYLGQASSPLHF

V gene: TRBV2
J gene: TRBJ1-1
D gene: .
clone size: few
CDR3 DNA: TGTGCCAGCAGAGTTACAGGTCGCACTGAAGCTTTCTTT
CDR3 protein: CASRVTGRTEAFF

V gene: TRBV5-1
J gene: TRBJ2-7
D gene: TRBD1
clone size: .
CDR3 DNA: TGCGCCAGCAGCCCGGGACAGCCTTCGGGGGAGCAGTACTTC
CDR3 protein: CASSPGQPSGEQYF

V gene: TRBV18
J gene: TRBJ2-7
D gene: TRBD1
clone size: .
CDR3 DNA: TGTGCCAGCTCGCCGACAGGGGACGAGCAGTACTTC
CDR3 protein: CASSPTGDEQYF

V gene: TRBV7-3
J gene: TRBJ2-7
D gene: .
clone size: .
CDR3 DNA: TGTGCCAGCAGACTTCCGGGACTTAGCACCCACTACGAGCAGTACTTC
CDR3 protein: CASRLPGLSTHYEQYF

V gene: TRBV7-2
J gene: TRBJ1-5
D gene: .
clone size: .
CDR3 DNA: TGTGCCAGCAGCCCCCGGGGAGGGGGCAATCAGCCCCAGCATTTT
CDR3 protein: CASSPRGGGNQPQHF

V gene: TRBV5-6
J gene: TRBJ2-5
D gene: .
clone size: .
CDR3 DNA: TGTGCCAGCAGCTTGACAGGGCAGACCCAGTACTTC
CDR3 protein: CASSLTGQTQYF

V gene: TRBV12-3/TRBV12-4
J gene: TRBJ1-2
D gene: .
clone size: .
CDR3 DNA: TGTGCCAGCAGTTTAGTTGAGGCGGGCTACACCTTC
CDR3 protein: CASSLVEAGYTF

V gene: TRBV25-1
J gene: TRBJ1-2
D gene: .
clone size: .
CDR3 DNA: TGTGCCAGCAGTGATCTCATAAGGGGGAAGGATGGCTACACCTTC
CDR3 protein: CASSDLIRGKDGYTF

V gene: TRBV6-5
J gene: TRBJ1-2
D gene: TRBD1
clone size: .
CDR3 DNA: TGTGCCAGCAGGACCCAGACAGGGAGCGGCTACACCTTC
CDR3 protein: CASRTQTGSGYTF

V gene: TRBV7-9
J gene: TRBJ2-7
D gene: TRBD1
clone size: .
CDR3 DNA: TGTGCCAGCAGCCCCCCGGCAGGGGGCTACGAGCAGTACTTC
CDR3 protein: CASSPPAGGYEQYF

V gene: TRBV19
J gene: TRBJ1-2
D gene: .
clone size: .
CDR3 DNA: TGTGCCAGTAGCAGAAAAAGGGGGGGCACCCACTATGGCTACACCTTC
CDR3 protein: CASSRKRGGTHYGYTF

V gene: TRBV3-1/TRBV3-2
J gene: TRBJ1-2
D gene: TRBD1
clone size: .
CDR3 DNA: TGTGCCAGCAGCCAACTACAGGGGGATGGCTACACCTTC
CDR3 protein: CASSQLQGDGYTF

V gene: TRBV5-6
J gene: TRBJ2-3
D gene: .
clone size: .
CDR3 DNA: TGTGCCAGCAGCTTGGGCGGGCTTTTCACAGATACGCAGTATTTT
CDR3 protein: CASSLGGLFTDTQYF

V gene: TRBV19
J gene: TRBJ1-6
D gene: .
clone size: .
CDR3 DNA: TGTGCCAGTACCACCGTGGCCGCGCGGCCCCTCCACTTT
CDR3 protein: CASTTVAARPLHF

V gene: TRBV25-1
J gene: TRBJ1-3
D gene: TRBD1
clone size: .
CDR3 DNA: TGTGCCAGCAGTGAATGGGCGGACAGGGGAAACACCATATATTTT
CDR3 protein: CASSEWADRGNTIYF

V gene: TRBV3-1/TRBV3-2
J gene: TRBJ2-5
D gene: TRBD2
clone size: .
CDR3 DNA: TGTGCCAGCAGCCGTCGGAGCGGGAGTCGAGAGACCCAGTACTTC
CDR3 protein: CASSRRSGSRETQYF

V gene: TRBV10-2
J gene: TRBJ2-7
D gene: TRBD1
clone size: .
CDR3 DNA: TGCGCCAGCAGTGAGTCGTCCACAGGGGTAGTCGGCGAGCAGTACTTC
CDR3 protein: CASSESSTGVVGEQYF

V gene: TRBV25-1
J gene: TRBJ2-1
D gene: TRBD1
clone size: .
CDR3 DNA: TGTGCCAGCAGTGTCCGGGACAGGGTAGAAAATGAGCAGTTCTTC
CDR3 protein: CASSVRDRVENEQFF

V gene: TRBV7-3
J gene: TRBJ2-1
D gene: TRBD2
clone size: .
CDR3 DNA: TGTGCCAGCAGCGCGGGACTAGCGGGAGTTGTTTTCTTC
CDR3 protein: CASSAGLAGVVFF

V gene: TRBV7-2
J gene: TRBJ1-2
D gene: .
clone size: .
CDR3 DNA: TGTGCCAGCAGCTTAGAGAACAGGGTTTATGGCTACACCTTC
CDR3 protein: CASSLENRVYGYTF

V gene: TRBV29-1
J gene: TRBJ2-1
D gene: .
clone size: many
CDR3 DNA: TGCAGCGTTGAGCTACAGGGCAATGAGCAGTTCTTC
CDR3 protein: CSVELQGNEQFF

V gene: TRBV11-3
J gene: TRBJ1-2
D gene: .
clone size: .
CDR3 DNA: TGTGCCAGCAGAAACACAGTGAGGGCTAGCTATGGCTACACCTTC
CDR3 protein: CASRNTVRASYGYTF